Given below is one T cell receptor (beta chain) in context. Its antigen is unknown. Trimming took 7 bases from V and 3 from J, leaving 18 bases between them. The CDR3 has 15 residues. Germline V lookup: CDR1 MNHNS, CDR2 SASEGT. This specimen comes from a study of T cell repertoires in cytomegalovirus infection. TCRdb re-analysed the reads in MiXCR, keeping a single row per CDR3 protein. The sample includes about 700,000 distinct CDR3 sequences, about 33% of them seen just once. The source was cultured PBMCs, collected from culture after CMV antigen stimulation. The rearrangement uses TRBV6-1 and TRBJ2-5; D unclear. The TCR comes from a human donor in good health (CMV status not recorded). Some clones in this sample may be carry-over from other donors' samples. The CDR3 is CASKLDPWAEETQYF. In DNA, the CDR3 is TGTGCCAGCAAGCTGGACCCTTGGGCAGAAGAGACCCAGTACTTC.